Shown below are 15 T cell receptor beta chains from a single sample sequenced in a study of cytomegalovirus exposure and HLA in healthy donors. The study ran its PCR with 60 Vbeta and 13 Jbeta primers. The protocol was immunoSEQ multiplex PCR, while the TCRdb copy is restricted to in-frame clones and leaves out a portion. This sample yields fewer than 200,000 clones, of which just under 80% are seen a single time; over 1% belongs to the top ten. The specimen was PBMCs. These receptors came from a woman in her fifties or sixties in good health and CMV-seronegative.

The chain uses TRBV5-1 and TRBJ1-4; perhaps TRBD1 as D (5 bases). CDR1 is SGHRS, CDR2 YFSETQ, per germline. The CDR3 covers 18 residues. Between the trimmed V and J ends, which lost 4 bases and 3 bases, there was a span of 22 bases. The DNA of the CDR3 is TGCGCCAGCAGCCCCCGTGGGGGGTTGCAGGTGGCTAATGAAAAACTGTTTTTT. This sequence encodes CASSPRGGLQVANEKLFF.

This chain joins TRBV19 and TRBJ2-3; D call uncertain. V was clipped by 1 base and J by 1 base, with 15 bases between them. The germline V gene encodes CDR1 LNHDA and CDR2 SQIVND (reference sequence). The CDR3 length is 17 residues. The CDR3 is CASSIGSGIQGTDTQYF. The CDR3 DNA sequence: TGTGCCAGTAGTATAGGGTCAGGCATCCAGGGCACAGATACGCAGTATTTT.

This clone was observed a few times. This chain links TRBV5-8 with TRBJ1-5; possibly TRBD1 for D (5 bases). CDR3 length: 15 residues. The V and J ends lost 0 bases and 3 bases respectively, with 10 bases between them. Germline V gene sequence: CDR1 SGHTS, CDR2 YDEGEE. The CDR3 region has the DNA TGTGCCAGCAGCTTGGAGGGGTCGACCAATCAGCCCCAGCATTTT. Amino acids: CASSLEGSTNQPQHF.

The CDR3 protein is CASSQDDGGRTDTQYF. CDR3 in DNA: TGCGCCAGCAGCCAAGACGACGGCGGCCGCACAGATACGCAGTATTTT. The chain has TRBV4-1 and TRBJ2-3; no reliable D call. Trimming pared 0 bases from V and 1 base from J, leaving 11 bases between. The CDR3 runs 16 residues. The germline gives CDR1 MGHRA, CDR2 YSYEKL.

This chain uses TRBV5-1 with TRBJ2-1; 8 nucleotides align to TRBD2. The germline V gene encodes CDR1 SGHRS and CDR2 YFSETQ. V was pared by 0 bases and J by 4 bases, with 3 bases of the junction left unmatched. The CDR3 is 15 residues long. CDR3 amino acids: CASSLDSGDYNEQFF. The CDR3 nucleotides read TGCGCCAGCAGCTTGGATAGCGGGGATTACAATGAGCAGTTCTTC. Combining the CDR3 with reference TRBV5-1 and TRBJ2-1 gives the whole variable domain KAGVTQTPRYLIKTRGQQVTLSCSPISGHRSVSWYQQTPGQGLQFLFEYFSETQRNKGNFPGRFSGRQFSNSRSEMNVSTLELGDSALYLCASSLDSGDYNEQFFGPGTRLTVL.

The chain has TRBV4-3 and TRBJ1-4, with TRBD1 matching 8 bases. Per the germline V gene, CDR1 is LGHNA and CDR2 is YSLEER. V trimming: 2 bases; J trimming: 5 bases; junction bases outside the gene matches: 13. The CDR3 spans 18 residues. The CDR3 DNA sequence: TGCGCCAGCAGCCAATCCCCCCCGGGACAGGCCTTAAATGAAAAACTGTTTTTT. It is translated as CASSQSPPGQALNEKLFF.

This chain links TRBV7-2 with TRBJ2-7; 7 bases fit TRBD1. The CDR3 covers 14 residues. V lost 5 bases to trimming and J lost 0 bases; unmatched junction nucleotides: 4. CDR1 and CDR2 (germline): SGHTA, FQGNSA. This chain's CDR3 is CASSKGQLSYEQYF. In nucleotides, the CDR3 is TGTGCCAGCAGCAAGGGACAGCTCTCCTACGAGCAGTACTTC.

The CDR3 region has the DNA TGTGCCAGCACCGGACAGGGATACACCGGGGAGCTGTTTTTT. Residues: CASTGQGYTGELFF. The chain couples TRBV5-6 to TRBJ2-2, with 8 nucleotides matching TRBD1. The CDR3 is 14 residues long. J lost 3 bases, V lost 6 bases, and 4 bases had no gene match. The germline gives CDR1 SGHDT, CDR2 YYEEEE.

In this sample, this clone turned up a few times. The chain is built from TRBV6-6 and TRBJ1-3, with TRBD1 identical over 9 bases. The V gene's germline CDR1 is MNHNY and CDR2 SVGAGI (reference sequence). V was pared by 4 bases and J by 7 bases, with 5 bases of the junction left unmatched. The CDR3 spans 14 residues. The CDR3 DNA sequence: TGTGCCAGCAGTTCGACAGGGGGGAAGAACACCATATATTTT. It specifies CASSSTGGKNTIYF.

V usage is TRBV5-6 and J usage is TRBJ2-7; 13 positions match TRBD2. Looked up from germline, CDR1 is SGHDT and CDR2 is YYEEEE. The CDR3 sequence is 15 residues long. Losses at the gene ends were 4 bases for V and 3 bases for J; bases not matched to a gene: 4. The CDR3 DNA sequence: TGTGCCAGCAGCCTAGGACTAGCGGGAGTCTACGAGCAGTACTTC. Translation gives CASSLGLAGVYEQYF.

This clone was observed a single time. The chain joins TRBV7-2 to TRBJ2-5; D gene ambiguous. The CDR3 contains 15 residues. The V gene's germline CDR1 is SGHTA and CDR2 FQGNSA. Trimming removed 2 bases at V and 5 bases at J, with 15 bases between. CDR3 residues: CASSLLLPGSETQYF. The CDR3 DNA reads as TGTGCCAGCAGCTTACTTTTGCCGGGTTCGGAGACCCAGTACTTC.

V and J are TRBV7-6 and TRBJ2-7; D remains ambiguous. This CDR3 spans 14 amino acids. From germline, CDR1 is SGHVS and CDR2 FNYEAQ. The germline V and J ends were trimmed by 5 bases and 0 bases, with 11 bases remaining between them. CDR3 sequence reads: CASSPSVSSYEQYF. CDR3 bases: TGTGCCAGCAGCCCCTCGGTTAGCTCCTACGAGCAGTACTTC.

The chain employs TRBV5-6 and TRBJ1-2; tentatively, D is TRBD1 (6 bases). The germline gives CDR1 SGHDT, CDR2 YYEEEE. The CDR3 has 17 amino acids. V was cut by 2 bases and J by 4 bases, with 21 bases left in between. The CDR3 protein is CASSFRLGGRLIYGYTF. The CDR3 region has the DNA TGTGCCAGCAGCTTTCGTCTGGGGGGGCGTCTCATCTATGGCTACACCTTC.

The chain carries TRBV19 and TRBJ2-7; a possible D gene is TRBD1 (6 bases). Germline values: CDR1 LNHDA, CDR2 SQIVND (reference sequence). The CDR3 covers 13 residues. Trimming pared 7 bases from V and 6 bases from J, leaving 16 bases between. The CDR3 DNA sequence: TGTGCCAGTATGGACAGAACTACGGTCGAGCAGTACTTC. Protein sequence: CASMDRTTVEQYF.

The chain couples TRBV7-6 to TRBJ2-1; maybe TRBD1 (5 bases). Germline-derived CDR1 and CDR2 are SGHVS and FNYEAQ. Trimming shortened V by 3 bases and J by 12 bases, and 21 bases separated the two germline ends. The CDR3 covers 15 residues. For the CDR3, the DNA is TGTGCCAGCAGCTTCCAGGGATCAGGCCAAGAAGGGCAGTTCTTC. It is translated as CASSFQGSGQEGQFF.